This entry lists 12 T cell receptor beta chains sequenced from one sample in a study of identical twins. TCRdb analysed the 5' RACE reads with MiXCR anew, one entry per CDR3 protein. The profile shows about 450,000 distinct CDR3 sequences, approximately 18% of them singletons. The material sequenced was naive T cells sorted from blood. The receptors were sampled from a man aged 45-60 years in good health.

This clonotype turned up a few times. The chain is built from TRBV20-1 and TRBJ2-5; TRBD2 agrees at 9 bases. V lost 6 bases, J lost 2 bases, and 13 bases stayed unmatched. The CDR3 is 16 residues long. CDR1 and CDR2 (germline): DFQATT, SNEGSKA (reference sequence). CDR3 sequence reads: CSASWTSANRQETQYF. The CDR3 coding sequence is TGCAGTGCGAGCTGGACTAGCGCAAACCGACAAGAGACCCAGTACTTC.

This clonotype was counted only a few times. CDR3 residues: CASSFSPNTEAFF. For the CDR3, the DNA is TGTGCCAGCAGTTTCTCTCCCAACACTGAAGCTTTCTTT. The rearrangement uses TRBV27 and TRBJ1-1; no firm D call. Germline CDR1 MNHEY, CDR2 SMNVEV (reference sequence). The CDR3 sequence is 13 residues long. V lost 3 bases, J lost 2 bases, and 7 bases lay in between.

V is TRBV3-1 and J is TRBJ2-7; TRBD1 matches 12 bases. Per the germline V gene, CDR1 is LGHDT and CDR2 is YNNKEL (reference sequence). The CDR3 spans 16 residues. The trim removed 0 bases at V and 8 bases at J, leaving 8 bases unmatched. This CDR3 is CASSQDPGQGAMKQYF. CDR3 sequence (DNA): TGTGCCAGCAGCCAAGATCCGGGACAGGGGGCGATGAAGCAGTACTTC.

This clonotype was observed a handful of times. The chain combines TRBV27 with TRBJ1-4; 9 bases fit TRBD1. Germline V gives CDR1 MNHEY, CDR2 SMNVEV (reference sequence). The CDR3 consists of 16 residues. Losses at the gene ends were 5 bases for V and 8 bases for J; bases not matched to a gene: 12. The CDR3 sequence: CASSTYPGTGLEKLFF. As DNA, the CDR3 is TGTGCCAGCAGTACGTACCCCGGGACAGGGCTGGAAAAACTGTTTTTT.

CDR3 sequence: CASSLDRFEQYF. The CDR3 DNA sequence: TGTGCCAGCAGCTTAGACAGGTTCGAGCAGTACTTC. V is TRBV6-2 or TRBV6-3 and J is TRBJ2-7; tentatively, D is TRBD1 (6 bases). CDR1 and CDR2 (germline): MNHEY, SVGEGT. The CDR3 has 12 residues. V was clipped by 6 bases and J by 6 bases, with 12 bases between them.

This clonotype showed up just once. CDR3 bases: TGCGCCAGCAGCTCGGATAACATTCAGTACTTC. It is translated as CASSSDNIQYF. The rearrangement joins TRBV5-1 to TRBJ2-4, with D hard to call. Looked up from germline, CDR1 is SGHRS and CDR2 is YFSETQ. V was clipped by 3 bases and J by 7 bases, with 5 bases between them. The CDR3 sequence is 11 residues long.

The CDR3 here is CATSDHRDPSYEQYF. Here the CDR3 DNA reads TGTGCCACCAGTGACCACCGGGACCCTTCCTACGAGCAGTACTTC. V gene TRBV24-1 combines with J gene TRBJ2-7; D possibly uses TRBD1 or TRBD2 (5 bases each). This CDR3 is built from 15 residues. V was clipped by 4 bases and J by 1 base, with 13 bases between them. Germline CDR1 reads KGHDR; CDR2 reads SFDVKD.

This chain joins TRBV28 and TRBJ1-1; D gene ambiguous. The V end was cut by 4 bases, the J end by 1 base, with 16 bases between. The CDR3 spans 16 residues. Germline-derived CDR1 and CDR2 are MDHEN and SYDVKM. The CDR3 region has the DNA TGTGCCAGCAGTTCATGGAAGACGGGTCGGAACACTGAAGCTTTCTTT. Amino acids: CASSSWKTGRNTEAFF.

This clonotype was recorded many times. V and J are TRBV29-1 and TRBJ2-5; D is ambiguous. There are 14 residues in the CDR3. Trimming shortened V by 7 bases and J by 2 bases, and 17 bases separated the two germline ends. From germline, CDR1 is SQVTM and CDR2 ANQGSEA. This CDR3 reads CSGGRVGTQETQYF. For the CDR3, the DNA is TGCAGCGGAGGACGGGTGGGAACTCAAGAGACCCAGTACTTC.

This sequence joins TRBV6-2 or TRBV6-3 and TRBJ2-1; 7 positions match TRBD1. The junction had 8 bases not matched to a gene; V was cut back by 6 bases and J by 0 bases. The germline V gene has CDR1 MNHEY and CDR2 SVGEGT. CDR3 length: 16 amino acids. The CDR3 loop is CASRPRQGPSYNEQFF. The CDR3 DNA reads as TGTGCCAGCAGACCTCGACAGGGTCCCTCCTACAATGAGCAGTTCTTC.

This clonotype was recorded at least ten times. V gene TRBV7-2 combines with J gene TRBJ2-7; 10 nucleotides line up with TRBD2. Per the germline V gene, CDR1 is SGHTA and CDR2 is FQGNSA. The CDR3 sequence is 15 residues long. V shed 3 bases and J 0 bases; nucleotides not matched to a gene: 2. The CDR3: CASSFSGRSSYEQYF. Here the CDR3 DNA reads TGTGCCAGCAGCTTTAGCGGGAGGAGCTCCTACGAGCAGTACTTC.

The chain has TRBV7-2 and TRBJ1-2; D is unresolved. This CDR3 region has 16 residues. V gave up 5 bases and J gave up 3 bases, with 19 bases separating them. From germline, CDR1 is SGHTA and CDR2 FQGNSA. The CDR3 sequence: CASSRDPTRLHYGYTF. The CDR3 nucleotides read TGTGCCAGCAGCCGCGACCCGACCAGGCTCCACTATGGCTACACCTTC.